The next 28 T cell receptor beta chains were all read from a single sample in a study of cytomegalovirus exposure and HLA in healthy donors. The assay was immunoSEQ multiplex PCR, and TCRdb's table has in-frame clones only and misses some. The repertoire holds fewer than 200,000 clones, with approximately 90% as singletons. Sequencing was performed on PBMCs. The origin of the receptors is a woman between 25 and 40 years old in good health and CMV-seronegative.

The rearrangement joins TRBV5-1 to TRBJ2-3; D perhaps matches TRBD1 (6 bases). The germline gives CDR1 SGHRS, CDR2 YFSETQ. Trimming shortened V by 4 bases and J by 4 bases, and 19 bases separated the two germline ends. The CDR3 consists of 16 residues. The CDR3 coding sequence is TGCGCCAGCAGCGCCGATTCGACAGGTTTTCCAGATACGCAGTATTTT. This codes for CASSADSTGFPDTQYF.

The chain recombines TRBV29-1 with TRBJ1-1; the D is unclear. V lost 0 bases and J lost 3, with 17 bases in between. The CDR3 sequence is 16 residues long. Germline CDR1 reads SQVTM; CDR2 reads ANQGSEA. CDR3 sequence (DNA): TGCAGCGTTGAAGATCTGGACTTAAGCTTGGACACTGAAGCTTTCTTT. This translates into CSVEDLDLSLDTEAFF.

This clone was seen a single time. The V gene is TRBV19, the J gene TRBJ2-3; 7 bases are shared with TRBD1. Germline loops: CDR1 LNHDA, CDR2 SQIVND (reference sequence). Trimming removed 9 bases from V and 1 base from J; junction bases left unmatched: 10. The CDR3 runs 15 residues. For the CDR3, the DNA is TGTGCCAGCACCTACGGACAGGCACGCACAGATACGCAGTATTTT. Its protein product is CASTYGQARTDTQYF.

V gene TRBV6-6 combines with J gene TRBJ1-2; possibly TRBD1 for D (6 bases). The CDR3 length is 14 residues. The ends were cut back, 2 bases at V and 4 bases at J, with 11 bases in the middle. CDR1 MNHNY and CDR2 SVGAGI come from the germline V gene (reference sequence). The CDR3 DNA sequence: TGTGCCAGCAGTTACCAGGGGCAGATCTATGGCTACACCTTC. It codes for CASSYQGQIYGYTF.

This clone has just a few counts. The chain uses TRBV5-1 and TRBJ1-6; D uncertain. V lost 0 bases and J lost 8, with 12 bases in between. This CDR3 is built from 15 residues. Germline CDR1 SGHRS, CDR2 YFSETQ. CDR3 nucleotides: TGCGCCAGCAGCTTGGCACAGCCTACCTATTCACCCCTCCACTTT. Translated: CASSLAQPTYSPLHF.

J is TRBJ2-1 and V is TRBV7-6, with a weak D call TRBD2 (6 bases). CDR1 and CDR2 from the germline V gene are SGHVS and FNYEAQ. The CDR3 runs to 16 residues. The V and J ends lost 1 base and 1 base respectively, with 11 bases between them. The CDR3 region has the DNA TGTGCCAGCAGCTTAGGGTCCGCGGGGTCCTACAATGAGCAGTTCTTC. Its translation: CASSLGSAGSYNEQFF.

This rearrangement joins TRBV6-5 to TRBJ1-1; no definite D call. This CDR3 has 14 residues. From germline, CDR1 is MNHEY and CDR2 SVGAGI. V was shortened by 0 bases and J by 0 bases, with 5 bases between the two germline ends. The DNA of the CDR3 is TGTGCCAGCAGTTACTCGAGGGTGAACACTGAAGCTTTCTTT. This sequence encodes CASSYSRVNTEAFF.

The CDR3 here is CASSLFARETQYF. CDR3 DNA sequence: TGTGCCAGCAGCTTATTCGCGCGCGAGACCCAGTACTTC. The chain combines TRBV7-9 with TRBJ2-5; D is ambiguous. CDR3 length: 13 residues. Per the germline V gene, CDR1 is SEHNR and CDR2 is FQNEAQ (reference sequence). V was shortened by 2 bases and J by 5 bases, with 9 bases between the two germline ends.

The V call is TRBV6-5, the J call TRBJ1-1; the D is unclear. V dropped 4 bases and J dropped 0 bases, with 9 bases sitting between them. This CDR3 comprises 14 residues. Germline V gene sequence: CDR1 MNHEY, CDR2 SVGAGI. The CDR3 nucleotides are TGTGCCAGCAGTTCCCGGAGAATGAACACTGAAGCTTTCTTT. It encodes CASSSRRMNTEAFF.

The chain joins TRBV2 to TRBJ1-2; no reliable D call. This CDR3 is 15 amino acids long. CDR1 and CDR2 (germline): SNHLY, FYNNEI. Between the trimmed V and J ends, which lost 4 bases and 1 base, there was a span of 13 bases. The DNA of the CDR3 is TGTGCCAGCAGTGTTGAGAACCCCCATAACTATGGCTACACCTTC. This gives the protein CASSVENPHNYGYTF.

This clone was detected only once. The chain joins TRBV5-1 to TRBJ2-7, with 7 bases aligning to TRBD2. CDR3 length: 16 amino acids. CDR1 SGHRS and CDR2 YFSETQ come from the germline V gene. With 0 bases clipped from V and 2 bases from J, the junction kept 8 bases outside the gene matches. CDR3 region: CASSLDPAGLPYEQYF. DNA for the CDR3: TGCGCCAGCAGCTTGGACCCAGCGGGGCTCCCCTACGAGCAGTACTTC. Drawing the rest from reference TRBV5-1 and TRBJ2-7, the complete variable domain is KAGVTQTPRYLIKTRGQQVTLSCSPISGHRSVSWYQQTPGQGLQFLFEYFSETQRNKGNFPGRFSGRQFSNSRSEMNVSTLELGDSALYLCASSLDPAGLPYEQYFGPGTRLTVT.

The chain carries TRBV19 and TRBJ1-1; D gene uncertain. Between the trimmed V and J ends, which lost 5 bases and 0 bases, there was a span of 13 bases. Germline V gives CDR1 LNHDA, CDR2 SQIVND (reference sequence). This CDR3 spans 15 amino acids. The CDR3: CASSPEQLMNTEAFF. The DNA for the CDR3 is TGTGCCAGTAGTCCGGAACAGCTCATGAACACTGAAGCTTTCTTT.

The chain has TRBV9 and TRBJ1-2; 9 nucleotides line up with TRBD1. The CDR3 sequence is 13 residues long. Germline CDR1 and CDR2: SGDLS and YYNGEE. The V gene end was trimmed by 3 bases and the J gene end by 7 bases; junction bases not matched to a gene: 4. CDR3 sequence (DNA): TGTGCCAGCAGCGAGACACAGGGGGCTGGCTACACCTTC. This sequence encodes CASSETQGAGYTF.

This chain connects TRBV7-2 to TRBJ2-7, with 9 bases identical to TRBD2. The CDR3 is 14 amino acids. After removal of 3 bases from V and 4 bases from J, the junction contained 4 bases not matched to a gene. Germline CDR1 and CDR2: SGHTA and FQGNSA. CDR3 nucleotides: TGTGCCAGCAGCTTTGGTAGCGGGGGATACGAGCAGTACTTC. It is translated as CASSFGSGGYEQYF. Variable domain in full (rest from reference TRBV7-2 and TRBJ2-7): GAGVSQSPSNKVTEKGKDVELRCDPISGHTALYWYRQSLGQGLEFLIYFQGNSAPDKSGLPSDRFSAERTGGSVSTLTIQRTQQEDSAVYLCASSFGSGGYEQYFGPGTRLTVT.

This rearrangement joins TRBV5-1 to TRBJ2-7; 8 nucleotides align to TRBD2. The V segment lost 4 bases and the J segment 2 bases; nucleotides outside the gene matches: 11. The CDR3 contains 16 residues. The germline V gene has CDR1 SGHRS and CDR2 YFSETQ. Here the CDR3 DNA reads TGCGCCAGCAGCCTGGAACTAGCGGTGGCGGCCTACGAGCAGTACTTC. Protein: CASSLELAVAAYEQYF.

The chain combines TRBV6-6 with TRBJ1-1, with D maybe TRBD1 (6 bases). CDR3 size: 13 residues. Germline lookup yields CDR1 MNHNY and CDR2 SVGAGI (reference sequence). V was shortened by 7 bases and J by 8 bases, with 17 bases between the two germline ends. Written as DNA, the CDR3 is TGTGCCAGCACCGTACACTGGACAGACGAAGCTTTCTTT. It translates to CASTVHWTDEAFF.

This clone was picked up a small number of times. The CDR3 nucleotides read TGCGCCAGCTCCCCCAACTCCGGGGAGCTGTTTTTT. Translating it yields CASSPNSGELFF. The chain recombines TRBV4-1 with TRBJ2-2; D gene unclear. This CDR3 comprises 12 residues. Trimming removed 8 bases at V and 6 bases at J, with 10 bases between. From germline, CDR1 is MGHRA and CDR2 YSYEKL.

V usage is TRBV5-1 and J usage is TRBJ2-1, with 9 bases that match TRBD2. Per germline, CDR1 SGHRS and CDR2 YFSETQ. This CDR3 contains 15 residues. J lost 3 bases, V lost 3 bases, and 4 bases had no gene match. In DNA, the CDR3 is TGCGCCAGCAGCTCCATAGCGGGGGACTACAATGAGCAGTTCTTC. It is translated as CASSSIAGDYNEQFF.

The J gene is TRBJ1-5, the V gene TRBV2; D ambiguous. The CDR3 contains 16 residues. CDR1 and CDR2 (germline): SNHLY, FYNNEI. Trimming shortened V by 1 base and J by 0 bases, and 10 bases separated the two germline ends. For the CDR3, the DNA is TGTGCCAGCAGTGAAGGTTGGGAGCCTAGCAATCAGCCCCAGCATTTT. It is translated as CASSEGWEPSNQPQHF.

The chain links TRBV9 to TRBJ2-7, with a possible D match to TRBD2 (7 bases). The CDR3 totals 15 residues. The V and J ends lost 4 bases and 5 bases respectively, with 19 bases between them. CDR1 SGDLS and CDR2 YYNGEE come from the germline V gene. CDR3 bases: TGTGCCAGCAGCCCGGCACAAGGGGGGGTTAACGAGCAGTACTTC. Translated: CASSPAQGGVNEQYF.

This chain connects TRBV30 to TRBJ2-7; D is uncertain. The CDR3 consists of 12 residues. Germline CDR1 and CDR2: GTSNPN and SVGIG (reference sequence). With 0 bases removed from V and 3 bases from J, the gap between germline ends came to 6 bases. The CDR3 DNA sequence: TGTGCCTGGAGTGTGGGCAGCTACGAGCAGTACTTC. This encodes CAWSVGSYEQYF. The whole variable domain, filled in from reference TRBV30 and TRBJ2-7, reads SQTIHQWPATLVQPVGSPLSLECTVEGTSNPNLYWYRQAAGRGLQLLFYSVGIGQISSEVPQNLSASRPQDRQFILSSKKLLLSDSGFYLCAWSVGSYEQYFGPGTRLTVT.

The rearrangement joins TRBV13 to TRBJ1-2; D might be TRBD1 (5 bases). CDR1 is PRHDT and CDR2 is FYEKMQ in the germline V gene (reference sequence). V lost 5 bases and J lost 2, with 15 bases in between. The CDR3 sequence is 15 residues long. The CDR3: CASSQRGLRNYGYTF. CDR3 coding DNA: TGTGCCAGCAGCCAAAGGGGTCTACGAAACTATGGCTACACCTTC.

The CDR3 nucleotides read TGTGCCAGCAGTTATGACAGCTCCTACGAGCAGTACTTC. Translating it yields CASSYDSSYEQYF. V gene TRBV6-5 combines with J gene TRBJ2-7, with D maybe TRBD1 (5 bases). The CDR3 is made up of 13 amino acids. V lost 3 bases, J lost 0 bases, and 6 bases lay in between. Germline V gene data show CDR1 as MNHEY and CDR2 as SVGAGI.

This clone has only one observation. J is TRBJ2-3 and V is TRBV2, with no clear D. CDR1 and CDR2 from the germline V gene are SNHLY and FYNNEI. The V end lost 0 bases, the J end lost 2 bases, and 15 bases lay between the germline ends. The CDR3 covers 17 residues. CDR3 nucleotides: TGTGCCAGCAGTGAAGCGGGTTTTGGCGGATCCACAGATACGCAGTATTTT. The encoded protein is CASSEAGFGGSTDTQYF.

V gene TRBV27 combines with J gene TRBJ2-2; TRBD2 might be the D (5 bases). This CDR3 has 14 amino acids. Trimming took off 5 bases at V and 4 bases at J, with 11 bases between the two ends. Germline CDR1 reads MNHEY; CDR2 reads SMNVEV (reference sequence). The CDR3: CASSPRTLTGELFF. The CDR3 DNA sequence: TGTGCCAGCAGTCCGCGGACTCTCACCGGGGAGCTGTTTTTT.

The CDR3 DNA follows: TGTGCCAGCAGCCCCGGGGAGGGGGGAGAGACCCAGTACTTC. Its protein product is CASSPGEGGETQYF. The chain couples TRBV5-6 to TRBJ2-5; D is possibly TRBD2 (7 bases). The CDR3 has 14 amino acids. In germline, CDR1 is SGHDT, CDR2 YYEEEE. V lost 4 bases and J lost 4, with 14 bases in between.

The chain carries TRBV7-9 and TRBJ2-5; D ambiguous. Germline lookup yields CDR1 SEHNR and CDR2 FQNEAQ (reference sequence). This CDR3 has 13 amino acids. V was trimmed by 8 bases and J by 2 bases, leaving 12 bases between them. The CDR3 DNA is TGTGCCAGCGTACGGGTCCTACAAGAGACCCAGTACTTC. Its protein is CASVRVLQETQYF.

The J gene is TRBJ1-1, the V gene TRBV4-3; a possible D gene is TRBD1 (6 bases). V was trimmed by 4 bases and J by 1 base, leaving 10 bases between them. The CDR3 length is 14 residues. The V gene's germline CDR1 is LGHNA and CDR2 YSLEER. CDR3 sequence reads: CASSPGQTNTEAFF. In DNA form, the CDR3 reads TGCGCCAGCAGCCCCGGACAGACGAACACTGAAGCTTTCTTT.